The next 10 T cell receptor beta chains were all read from a single sample in a study of blood T cell repertoires in COVID-19. Assay: immunoSEQ multiplex PCR; the TCRdb copy retains only in-frame clones and omits some. The sample gives almost 200,000 clones, approximately 87% of which show up once; 0.7% to 0.85% is in the top ten. Sample: peripheral blood. These TCRs come from a woman between 65 and 79 years old with acute or convalescent COVID-19.

V usage is TRBV7-2 and J usage is TRBJ1-4; D unclear. Germline V gene sequence: CDR1 SGHTA, CDR2 FQGNSA. This CDR3 has 18 residues. V lost 2 bases and J 0 bases, leaving 16 bases between the germline ends. The CDR3 loop reads CASSLLPSGVATNEKLFF. CDR3 nucleotide sequence: TGTGCCAGCAGCTTACTCCCGTCGGGAGTTGCAACTAATGAAAAACTGTTTTTT.

J is TRBJ2-3 and V is TRBV7-3, with 12 nucleotides matching TRBD2. In germline, CDR1 is SGHTA, CDR2 FQGTGA. The CDR3 covers 17 residues. V shed 2 bases, J shed 5 bases, and the junction held 8 bases outside the gene matches. The CDR3 coding sequence is TGTGCCAGCAGCTTACACGCTAGCGGGAGGGCAGGAGATACGCAGTATTTT. Translated, it gives CASSLHASGRAGDTQYF.

The chain employs TRBV18 and TRBJ1-5, with TRBD1 as a possible D gene (6 bases). V shed 4 bases and J shed 1 base, with 11 bases lying between them. From germline, CDR1 is KGHSH and CDR2 LQKENI. This CDR3 has 15 amino acids. This CDR3 is CASSQNQGSNQPQHF. The CDR3 coding sequence is TGTGCCAGCTCACAAAACCAGGGGAGCAATCAGCCCCAGCATTTT.

The chain joins TRBV4-2 to TRBJ2-1; 9 positions match TRBD2. Germline CDR1 LGHNA, CDR2 YNFKEQ. The CDR3 sequence is 16 residues long. Trimming cost V 1 base and J 5 bases; bases outside gene matches: 6. CDR3 bases: TGTGCCAGCAGCCAAGGGATGGCGGGGGGGGACAATGAGCAGTTCTTC. This encodes CASSQGMAGGDNEQFF.

The J gene is TRBJ2-7, the V gene TRBV5-6; perhaps TRBD2 as D (5 bases). Germline CDR1 reads SGHDT; CDR2 reads YYEEEE. This CDR3 contains 14 residues. V lost 5 bases, J lost 5 bases, and 17 bases lay in between. CDR3 bases: TGTGCCAGCAGACCTATATTATCTAGCCACGAGCAGTACTTC. This sequence encodes CASRPILSSHEQYF.

The chain uses TRBV5-1 and TRBJ1-1, with 8 nucleotides matching TRBD1. Germline trimming cut 3 bases from V and 1 base from J; bases unmatched to any gene: 2. CDR1 is SGHRS, CDR2 YFSETQ, per germline. The CDR3 runs to 14 residues. DNA of the CDR3: TGCGCCAGCAGCTCTGGGACAGGGAACACTGAAGCTTTCTTT. This translates into CASSSGTGNTEAFF.

The chain recombines TRBV7-8 with TRBJ1-2, with 9 bases lining up with TRBD1. Germline V CDR1 and CDR2: SGHVS, FQNEAQ. CDR3 length equals 15 residues. V shed 2 bases and J 5 bases; nucleotides not matched to a gene: 6. CDR3 bases: TGTGCCAGCAGCTTAAGGACCGGGACAGGGTATGGCTACACCTTC. As protein: CASSLRTGTGYGYTF.

The CDR3 sequence is CASSEGGAGSYEQYF. The CDR3 nucleotides are TGTGCCAGCAGCGAAGGGGGCGCCGGCTCCTACGAGCAGTACTTC. The rearrangement links TRBV5-4 to TRBJ2-7; 7 bases align to TRBD1. Germline CDR1 is SGHNT and CDR2 is YYREEE (reference sequence). This CDR3 is built from 15 residues. Trimming took 4 bases from V and 0 from J; bases not matched to a gene: 7.

This chain joins TRBV13 and TRBJ2-3; D is ambiguous. CDR3 length: 13 residues. Deletions cut 5 bases from V and 3 bases from J, with 9 bases between. Germline CDR1 reads PRHDT; CDR2 reads FYEKMQ (reference sequence). The CDR3 DNA follows: TGTGCCAGCAGCCCCGCTACGACAGATACGCAGTATTTT. Its protein product is CASSPATTDTQYF.

This chain uses TRBV6-1 with TRBJ1-2; 9 bases fit TRBD1. Looked up from germline, CDR1 is MNHNS and CDR2 is SASEGT. Trimming at V came to 0 bases and at J to 6 bases, leaving 8 bases not matched to a gene. The CDR3 loop spans 16 amino acids. The CDR3 loop reads CASSEAVIQGADGYTF. DNA of the CDR3: TGTGCCAGCAGTGAAGCGGTGATACAGGGGGCTGATGGCTACACCTTC.